The rows below give T cell receptor beta chains drawn from one sample of a study of control samples from healthy donors and cancer patients. The assay was immunoSEQ multiplex PCR, and TCRdb's table has in-frame clones only and misses some. The sample has 40,000 to 50,000 clones; more than 65% are singletons. Material for sequencing was formalin-fixed, paraffin-embedded tissue. The receptors stem from a male donor with melanoma. Both conserved end residues are part of each CDR3. The D gene is left open where the match is weak. Only some rows state a clone size, as once, few, many or a class for expanded clones.

j_gene	d_gene	abundance	v_gene	CDR3aa	CDR3nt
TRBJ2-1	TRBD1	once	TRBV5-1	CASSSGQGAAPSEQFF	TGCGCCAGCAGCTCCGGACAGGGGGCGGCTCCAAGTGAGCAGTTCTTC
TRBJ2-7	TRBD2	.	TRBV14	CASSHWAGGREQYF	TGTGCCAGCAGCCATTGGGCGGGAGGGCGAGAGCAGTACTTC
TRBJ1-4	TRBD1	.	TRBV27	CASSSQGTLPNEKLFF	TGTGCCAGCAGTTCACAGGGGACCCTACCTAATGAAAAACTGTTTTTT
TRBJ2-1	.	.	TRBV18	CASSRVNDEQFF	TGTGCCAGCTCACGCGTCAATGATGAGCAGTTCTTC
TRBJ1-1	.	.	TRBV15	CATSRDRVNTEAFF	TGTGCCACCAGCAGAGACAGGGTGAACACTGAAGCTTTCTTT
TRBJ2-1	TRBD2	few	TRBV7-9	CASSSSGRSYNEQFF	TGTGCCAGCAGCTCGAGCGGGAGATCCTACAATGAGCAGTTCTTC
TRBJ2-6	TRBD1	.	TRBV3-1/TRBV3-2	CASSPRTGGSGANVLTF	TGTGCCAGCAGCCCAAGGACAGGGGGCTCGGGGGCCAACGTCCTGACTTTC
TRBJ1-1	.	.	TRBV2	CASRVRHTEAFF	TGTGCCAGCAGGGTCAGACACACTGAAGCTTTCTTT
TRBJ2-7	.	.	TRBV28	CASSLAPSYEQYF	TGTGCCAGCAGCCTAGCGCCATCCTACGAGCAGTACTTC
TRBJ1-6	.	.	TRBV5-6	CASSLGAAVGSPLHF	TGTGCCAGCAGCTTGGGGGCGGCCGTGGGTTCACCCCTCCACTTT
TRBJ2-7	TRBD2	.	TRBV15	CATSPRREGYEQYF	TGTGCCACCAGCCCCCGGCGGGAGGGCTACGAGCAGTACTTC
TRBJ2-2	.	once	TRBV28	CASSLGQFTGELFF	TGTGCCAGCAGTTTGGGGCAATTTACCGGGGAGCTGTTTTTT